The entry that follows covers one T cell receptor (beta chain) sequence. Its specificity is unknown. The sample is drawn from a study of cytomegalovirus exposure and HLA in healthy donors. With 60 Vbeta and 13 Jbeta primers, the PCR was carried out. The protocol was immunoSEQ multiplex PCR, while the TCRdb copy is restricted to in-frame clones and leaves out a portion. The sample consists of about 140,000 clones, approximately 60% of them appearing once. The germline V gene encodes CDR1 SGHRS and CDR2 YFSETQ. The CDR3 contains 20 residues. V was pared by 5 bases and J by 4 bases, with 23 bases of the junction left unmatched. Although they were nominally healthy when sampled, donors likely had unrecorded immune exposures. Study results and limitations: 164 TCR beta chains were listed as cytomegalovirus-associated. In presence/absence analyses, roughly uniform sequencing depth across donors was assumed. Some V segments (TRBV6-2 and TRBV6-3 among them) were excluded as indistinguishable.

This chain connects TRBV5-1 to TRBJ2-3, with 9 bases matching TRBD2. The sequenced sample was PBMCs. The clonotype comes from a woman aged 40 to 50 in good health and CMV-seronegative. CDR3 region: CASRGSEAGGMYEMADTQYF. The CDR3 bases are TGCGCCAGCAGGGGTAGTGAAGCGGGGGGCATGTATGAAATGGCAGATACGCAGTATTTT.